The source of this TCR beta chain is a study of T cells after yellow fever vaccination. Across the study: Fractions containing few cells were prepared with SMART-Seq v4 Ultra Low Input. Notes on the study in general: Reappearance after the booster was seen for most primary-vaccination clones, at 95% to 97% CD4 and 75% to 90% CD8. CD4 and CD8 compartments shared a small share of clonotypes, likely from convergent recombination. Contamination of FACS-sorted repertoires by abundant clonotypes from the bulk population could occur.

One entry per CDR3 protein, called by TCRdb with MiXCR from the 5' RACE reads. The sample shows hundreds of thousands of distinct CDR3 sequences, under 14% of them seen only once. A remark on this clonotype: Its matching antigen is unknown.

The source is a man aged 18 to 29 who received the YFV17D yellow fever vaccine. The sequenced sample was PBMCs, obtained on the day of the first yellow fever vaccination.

The CDR3 loop reads CASSQDRGGEKLFF. CDR3 nucleotides: TGCGCCAGCAGCCAAGACAGGGGGGGGGAAAAACTGTTTTTT. The chain links TRBV4-3 to TRBJ1-4, with 7 bases aligning to TRBD1. The length of the CDR3 is 14 residues. Germline CDR1 is LGHNA and CDR2 is YSLEER. V gave up 0 bases and J gave up 8 bases; unmatched junction bases: 3.